What follows are 23 T cell receptor beta chains derived from one specimen sequenced in a study of cytomegalovirus exposure and HLA in healthy donors. 60 Vbeta and 13 Jbeta primers were used in PCR. TCRdb's table, derived via immunoSEQ multiplex PCR, lists solely in-frame clones and lacks some. Seen here are around 67,000 clones, about four fifths observed once, and the top ten hold 7.8%. Material: PBMCs. These receptors all come from a man younger than 35 in good health and CMV-seropositive.

This clone has only one observation. The chain joins TRBV5-6 to TRBJ2-5, with 8 nucleotides matching TRBD1. CDR1 SGHDT and CDR2 YYEEEE come from the germline V gene. V shed 4 bases and J 4 bases; nucleotides not matched to a gene: 3. The CDR3 length is 13 residues. The CDR3 sequence is CASSPTGGETQYF. In DNA, the CDR3 is TGTGCCAGCAGCCCCACAGGGGGAGAGACCCAGTACTTC.

The chain is built from TRBV6-5 and TRBJ1-5; TRBD1 matches at 9 bases. The length of the CDR3 is 13 residues. Germline V gene sequence: CDR1 MNHEY, CDR2 SVGAGI. With 0 bases clipped from V and 15 bases from J, the junction kept 6 bases outside the gene matches. The CDR3 protein is CASSYSGTGMLHF. The CDR3 coding sequence is TGTGCCAGCAGTTACTCTGGGACAGGGATGCTGCATTTT.

The chain joins TRBV25-1 to TRBJ1-1; no reliable D call. The CDR3 covers 14 residues. Trimming took 5 bases from V and 1 from J, leaving 11 bases between them. Germline CDR1 and CDR2: MGHDK and SYGVNS. CDR3 protein: CASSPPHRNTEAFF. The CDR3 DNA reads as TGTGCCAGCAGTCCCCCCCACAGGAACACTGAAGCTTTCTTT. Full variable domain (rest looked up from reference TRBV25-1 and TRBJ1-1): EADIYQTPRYLVIGTGKKITLECSQTMGHDKMYWYQQDPGMELHLIHYSYGVNSTEKGDLSSESTVSRIRTEHFPLTLESARPSHTSQYLCASSPPHRNTEAFFGQGTRLTVV.

The J gene is TRBJ2-7, the V gene TRBV30; D is uncertain. The CDR3 length is 14 residues. Germline lookup yields CDR1 GTSNPN and CDR2 SVGIG (reference sequence). Trimming removed 2 bases from V and 2 bases from J, with 13 bases in between. CDR3 DNA sequence: TGTGCCTGGAGTATTGGCGGCACCGCCTACGAGCAGTACTTC. It codes for CAWSIGGTAYEQYF.

The chain recombines TRBV6-1 with TRBJ2-2; D is unclear. The V gene lost 5 bases and the J gene lost 10 bases, with 8 bases spanning the gap. CDR3 length: 11 amino acids. Germline CDR1 reads MNHNS; CDR2 reads SASEGT. As DNA, the CDR3 is TGTGCCAGCAGTCGGGTCGAGGAGCTGTTTTTT. Protein: CASSRVEELFF.

The V call is TRBV29-1, the J call TRBJ1-1; unclear D gene. Trimming cost V 3 bases and J 0 bases, with 8 bases left between them. The CDR3 contains 13 residues. CDR1 is SQVTM and CDR2 is ANQGSEA in the germline V gene. CDR3 residues: CSVDQQLNTEAFF. The CDR3 DNA follows: TGCAGCGTTGATCAACAGTTGAACACTGAAGCTTTCTTT.

This chain connects TRBV2 to TRBJ1-5; possibly TRBD1 for D (6 bases). The germline V and J ends were trimmed by 9 bases and 2 bases, with 17 bases remaining between them. This CDR3 comprises 15 residues. CDR1 and CDR2 from the germline V gene are SNHLY and FYNNEI. This CDR3 reads CASLPAPGGNQPQHF. In DNA form, the CDR3 reads TGTGCCAGTCTCCCTGCCCCAGGGGGCAATCAGCCCCAGCATTTT.

This clone showed up just once. The CDR3: CASSPQQPQHF. In nucleotides, the CDR3 is TGTGCCAGCAGCCCACAACAGCCCCAGCATTTT. J is TRBJ1-5 and V is TRBV11-3; no clear D. CDR1 and CDR2 from the germline V gene are SGHNT and YENEEA. Deletions cut 5 bases from V and 7 bases from J, with 6 bases between. This CDR3 has 11 residues. Combining the CDR3 with reference TRBV11-3 and TRBJ1-5 gives the whole variable domain EAGVVQSPRYKIIEKKQPVAFWCNPISGHNTLYWYLQNLGQGPELLIRYENEEAVDDSQLPKDRFSAERLKGVDSTLKIQPAELGDSAVYLCASSPQQPQHFGDGTRLSIL.

This chain connects TRBV6-5 to TRBJ2-2; 9 bases line up with TRBD1. Germline-derived CDR1 and CDR2 are MNHEY and SVGAGI. There are 15 residues in the CDR3. J gave up 7 bases and V 5 bases, and 8 bases lay outside the gene matches. CDR3 in amino acids: CASSHGQGRVGELFF. In nucleotides, the CDR3 is TGTGCCAGCAGTCACGGACAGGGGAGGGTCGGGGAGCTGTTTTTT.

The chain carries TRBV2 and TRBJ1-2, with TRBD1 identical over 10 bases. The CDR3 length is 14 residues. In germline, CDR1 is SNHLY, CDR2 FYNNEI. The ends lost 6 bases at V and 3 bases at J; junction bases unmatched: 4. As DNA, the CDR3 is TGTGCCAGCAGCCGACAGGGGGCGGACTATGGCTACACCTTC. Amino acid sequence: CASSRQGADYGYTF.

J is TRBJ2-5 and V is TRBV6-1; the match to TRBD1 covers 9 bases. This CDR3 contains 14 residues. Looked up from germline, CDR1 is MNHNS and CDR2 is SASEGT. Trimming took 6 bases from V and 5 from J; bases not matched to a gene: 7. DNA for the CDR3: TGTGCCAGCAGGACAGGGGGGATGTGGGAGACCCAGTACTTC. Amino acid sequence: CASRTGGMWETQYF.

V gene TRBV23-1 combines with J gene TRBJ2-1; maybe TRBD2 (5 bases). TRBV23-1 is flagged as an ORF with uncertain function. The V end was cut by 2 bases, the J end by 1 base, with 9 bases between. The CDR3 has 15 amino acids. The CDR3 DNA reads TGCGCCAGCAGTCAAGGTGGAGGATCCTACAATGAGCAGTTCTTC. Its protein product is CASSQGGGSYNEQFF.

The chain recombines TRBV30 with TRBJ2-5; D unclear. Germline CDR1 is GTSNPN and CDR2 is SVGIG (reference sequence). The CDR3 is 11 residues long. V was cut by 4 bases and J by 1 base, with 4 bases left in between. In nucleotides, the CDR3 is TGTGCCTGGACAGTCCAAGAGACCCAGTACTTC. As protein: CAWTVQETQYF.

This chain joins TRBV7-9 and TRBJ1-2; D may be TRBD1 (5 bases). From germline, CDR1 is SEHNR and CDR2 FQNEAQ (reference sequence). Trimming removed 5 bases at V and 6 bases at J, with 16 bases between. This CDR3 comprises 14 residues. The CDR3 here is CASSAQGTTDGYTF. As DNA, the CDR3 is TGTGCCAGCAGCGCGCAGGGTACTACAGATGGCTACACCTTC.

This chain uses TRBV4-1 with TRBJ2-1, with 9 bases aligning to TRBD2. The CDR3 length is 15 residues. V dropped 5 bases and J dropped 3; count of bases not matched to a gene: 5. Germline V CDR1 and CDR2: MGHRA, YSYEKL. DNA of the CDR3: TGCGCCAGCAGCACGACAGCGGGGGGCTACAATGAGCAGTTCTTC. It codes for CASSTTAGGYNEQFF.

This clone came up a few times. This rearrangement joins TRBV13 to TRBJ2-1, with 13 nucleotides matching TRBD2. The CDR3 is 18 amino acids. The V gene's germline CDR1 is PRHDT and CDR2 FYEKMQ (reference sequence). V dropped 6 bases and J dropped 0; count of bases not matched to a gene: 8. The CDR3 spells CASSRTSGGRSSYNEQFF. CDR3 bases: TGTGCCAGCAGTAGGACTAGCGGGGGCCGCAGCTCCTACAATGAGCAGTTCTTC.

The chain recombines TRBV7-2 with TRBJ1-2; the D gene is possibly TRBD1 (6 bases). CDR1 and CDR2 (germline): SGHTA, FQGNSA. With 3 bases removed from V and 3 bases from J, the gap between germline ends came to 14 bases. The CDR3 is made up of 15 amino acids. CDR3 protein: CASSLGRGSYYGYTF. CDR3 nucleotide sequence: TGTGCCAGCAGCTTGGGCAGGGGATCATACTATGGCTACACCTTC.

The chain combines TRBV29-1 with TRBJ1-1; a possible D gene is TRBD1 (5 bases). The germline V gene encodes CDR1 SQVTM and CDR2 ANQGSEA. The CDR3 runs 12 residues. V lost 5 bases to trimming and J lost 6 bases, with 13 bases between them. Here the CDR3 reads CSVRPSGAEAFF. The CDR3 nucleotides read TGCAGCGTTCGCCCCTCGGGGGCTGAAGCTTTCTTT.

The J gene is TRBJ2-7, the V gene TRBV2; 7 nucleotides line up with TRBD1. Germline CDR1 SNHLY, CDR2 FYNNEI. This CDR3 region has 14 residues. The V segment lost 2 bases and the J segment 3 bases; nucleotides outside the gene matches: 4. CDR3 sequence: CASSERDSLYEQYF. Written as DNA, the CDR3 is TGTGCCAGCAGTGAAAGGGACAGTCTCTACGAGCAGTACTTC.

The V call is TRBV28, the J call TRBJ1-2; D is perhaps TRBD1 (6 bases). Germline V CDR1 and CDR2: MDHEN, SYDVKM. V was shortened by 2 bases and J by 2 bases, with 15 bases between the two germline ends. The CDR3 sequence is 16 residues long. CDR3 in DNA: TGTGCCAGCAGTTTACTTGGCAGGGGAACCAACTATGGCTACACCTTC. It translates to CASSLLGRGTNYGYTF.

This clone has a handful of counts. The chain couples TRBV13 to TRBJ2-1; D gene ambiguous. Trimming stripped 5 bases from V and 7 bases from J, with 3 bases between. The length of the CDR3 is 10 residues. From germline, CDR1 is PRHDT and CDR2 FYEKMQ (reference sequence). CDR3: CASSVNEQFF. The DNA for the CDR3 is TGTGCCAGCAGCGTAAATGAGCAGTTCTTC.

The gene calls are TRBV5-1 and TRBJ1-1, with 10 bases that match TRBD1. CDR1 and CDR2 from the germline V gene are SGHRS and YFSETQ. The CDR3 contains 14 residues. V gave up 4 bases and J gave up 8 bases; unmatched junction bases: 8. The DNA of the CDR3 is TGCGCCAGCAGCGTGACAGGGGGCGAGATAGAAGCTTTCTTT. Its translation: CASSVTGGEIEAFF. The whole variable domain, filled in from reference TRBV5-1 and TRBJ1-1, reads KAGVTQTPRYLIKTRGQQVTLSCSPISGHRSVSWYQQTPGQGLQFLFEYFSETQRNKGNFPGRFSGRQFSNSRSEMNVSTLELGDSALYLCASSVTGGEIEAFFGQGTRLTVV.

V gene TRBV30 combines with J gene TRBJ1-1; 9 nucleotides match TRBD1. The germline V gene encodes CDR1 GTSNPN and CDR2 SVGIG (reference sequence). The CDR3 sequence is 14 residues long. Losses at the gene ends were 6 bases for V and 1 base for J; bases not matched to a gene: 6. The DNA of the CDR3 is TGTGCCTGCCTTCCGGGACAGGGGAACACTGAAGCTTTCTTT. The encoded protein is CACLPGQGNTEAFF.